A single sample gave rise to the 8 T cell receptor beta chains below, sequenced in a study of T cell repertoires in cytomegalovirus infection. TCRdb redid the calling of the reads with MiXCR, one entry per CDR3 protein. The repertoire holds some 480,000 distinct CDR3 sequences, with 30% to 40% as singletons. These receptors have no identified antigens. The starting material was cultured PBMCs, obtained from culture after CMV antigen stimulation. Every receptor here comes from a human donor in good health (CMV status not recorded). Some clones in this sample may be carry-over from other donors' samples.

This clonotype was seen a few times. This sequence joins TRBV4-3 and TRBJ2-2; TRBD2 matches at 11 bases. CDR3 length: 16 residues. CDR1 and CDR2 (germline): LGHNA, YSLEER. The trim removed 4 bases at V and 3 bases at J, leaving 4 bases unmatched. The CDR3 reads CASSPRTSGHTGELFF. In nucleotides, the CDR3 is TGCGCCAGCAGCCCAAGGACTAGCGGGCACACCGGGGAGCTGTTTTTT.

This clonotype was seen many times. The chain is built from TRBV7-2 and TRBJ2-1; TRBD2 matches at 12 bases. Germline CDR1 and CDR2: SGHTA and FQGNSA. The trim removed 4 bases at V and 1 base at J, leaving 2 bases unmatched. This CDR3 has 16 amino acids. Here the CDR3 DNA reads TGTGCCAGCAGCTCACTAGCGGGAGGTTCCTACAATGAGCAGTTCTTC. Translated, it gives CASSSLAGGSYNEQFF.

There are a few counts of this clonotype. The chain couples TRBV6-6 to TRBJ2-3, with TRBD2 matching 7 bases. J gave up 2 bases and V 2 bases, and 4 bases lay outside the gene matches. Germline loops: CDR1 MNHNY, CDR2 SVGAGI (reference sequence). The CDR3 consists of 15 residues. CDR3 residues: CASSYARGVTDTQYF. The CDR3 DNA is TGTGCCAGCAGTTACGCACGGGGGGTCACAGATACGCAGTATTTT.

This chain uses TRBV7-9 with TRBJ2-7, with 11 bases fitting TRBD2. Per the germline V gene, CDR1 is SEHNR and CDR2 is FQNEAQ (reference sequence). Losses at the gene ends were 8 bases for V and 3 bases for J; bases not matched to a gene: 12. There are 16 residues in the CDR3. The chain's CDR3 is CASFPFELAGVYEQYF. DNA for the CDR3: TGTGCCAGCTTTCCCTTCGAACTAGCGGGGGTCTACGAGCAGTACTTC.

This sequence joins TRBV29-1 and TRBJ1-1; 8 bases are shared with TRBD1. Germline values: CDR1 SQVTM, CDR2 ANQGSEA. The CDR3 is 14 amino acids. Trimming removed 5 bases from V and 5 bases from J; junction bases left unmatched: 10. Here the CDR3 reads CSVRTGWGGTEAFF. The CDR3 nucleotides read TGCAGCGTTCGGACAGGGTGGGGAGGGACTGAAGCTTTCTTT.

This clonotype turned up a few times. The CDR3 loop is CASSMRNVDHTDTQYF. CDR3 nucleotides: TGTGCCAGTAGTATGAGGAACGTAGACCACACAGATACGCAGTATTTT. This rearrangement joins TRBV19 to TRBJ2-3; D gene ambiguous. Germline loops: CDR1 LNHDA, CDR2 SQIVND (reference sequence). The CDR3 loop spans 16 amino acids. The V end was cut by 3 bases, the J end by 2 bases, with 15 bases between.

The chain is built from TRBV18 and TRBJ2-1; 9 bases match TRBD1. Losses at the gene ends were 4 bases for V and 8 bases for J; bases not matched to a gene: 12. This CDR3 is 16 amino acids long. Per germline, CDR1 KGHSH and CDR2 LQKENI. CDR3 residues: CASSLSGTGPSYEQFF. The CDR3 bases are TGTGCCAGCTCACTATCCGGGACAGGGCCATCGTATGAGCAGTTCTTC.

This clonotype appeared a single time. This chain joins TRBV20-1 and TRBJ2-3; 9 bases align to TRBD1. Germline V lookup: CDR1 DFQATT, CDR2 SNEGSKA (reference sequence). The V segment lost 0 bases and the J segment 4 bases; nucleotides outside the gene matches: 5. The CDR3 runs 15 residues. CDR3 in amino acids: CSARDGTGSPDTQYF. CDR3 DNA: TGCAGTGCTAGAGATGGGACAGGGAGCCCAGATACGCAGTATTTT.